Below, 16 T cell receptor beta chains from the same sample are listed, as sequenced in a study of identical twins. In TCRdb, the 5' RACE reads were re-called with MiXCR into one record per CDR3 protein. The sample lists 1,800,000 or so distinct CDR3 sequences; less than 40% were seen once. Input material: cord blood. These receptors were obtained from a newborn girl in good health.

This clonotype was seen a single time. This chain joins TRBV10-3 and TRBJ2-7; 7 bases are a match to TRBD2. Germline V gene lookup returns CDR1 ENHRY and CDR2 SYGVKD. Trimming took 8 bases from V and 7 from J; bases not matched to a gene: 14. The CDR3 spans 14 residues. Written as DNA, the CDR3 is TGTGCCATCGGTGCGGCGGGAGACTACAATGAGCAGTACTTC. This codes for CAIGAAGDYNEQYF.

In this sample, this clonotype turned up a few times. This chain uses TRBV15 with TRBJ2-5, with D hard to call. CDR1 and CDR2 (germline): LNHNV, YYDKDF (reference sequence). The CDR3 covers 16 residues. Trimming cost V 5 bases and J 0 bases, with 16 bases left between them. CDR3 in DNA: TGTGCCACCAGCCGTACCGACTCCCCGTACCAAGAGACCCAGTACTTC. Protein: CATSRTDSPYQETQYF.

The genes are TRBV12-3 or TRBV12-4 and TRBJ1-1; D not certain. V gave up 2 bases and J gave up 1 base, with 8 bases separating them. The CDR3 has 14 residues. CDR3 DNA sequence: TGTGCCAGCAGTTTACGAACGACGAACACTGAAGCTTTCTTT. It encodes CASSLRTTNTEAFF.

The rearrangement links TRBV30 to TRBJ1-2; D not certain. This CDR3 comprises 13 residues. Germline lookup yields CDR1 GTSNPN and CDR2 SVGIG (reference sequence). V was shortened by 4 bases and J by 8 bases, with 17 bases between the two germline ends. CDR3 sequence: CAWIMKRPWGYTF. CDR3 nucleotide sequence: TGTGCCTGGATAATGAAGAGACCATGGGGCTACACCTTC. Supplemented by reference TRBV30 and TRBJ1-2, the full variable domain reads SQTIHQWPATLVQPVGSPLSLECTVEGTSNPNLYWYRQAAGRGLQLLFYSVGIGQISSEVPQNLSASRPQDRQFILSSKKLLLSDSGFYLCAWIMKRPWGYTFGSGTRLTVV.

The chain recombines TRBV5-4 with TRBJ2-3, with no clear D. The CDR3 spans 14 residues. Germline CDR1 is SGHNT and CDR2 is YYREEE (reference sequence). V gave up 6 bases and J gave up 3 bases, with 14 bases separating them. CDR3 loop: CASNNGSRTDTQYF. CDR3 nucleotide sequence: TGTGCCAGCAACAATGGGTCTAGGACAGATACGCAGTATTTT.

The chain is built from TRBV21-1 and TRBJ2-5; the D call TRBD2 from the table was never checked on the DNA. TRBV21-1 is deemed a pseudogene. The CDR3 runs 15 residues. CDR3 amino acids: CASRISPPIYNEQYF. The CDR3 coding sequence is TGTGCCAGCAGAATTAGTCCGCCGATCTACAATGAGCAGTACTTC.

On this clonotype: A junction boundary mismatches the germline segment, possibly from a read error. The chain recombines TRBV4-2 with TRBJ2-7; D gene uncertain. This CDR3 is built from 15 residues. Germline V gene data show CDR1 as LGHNA and CDR2 as YNFKEQ. CDR3 nucleotides: TGTGCCAGCAGCCAAGATAGGACGGGCTCCTACGGGCAGTACTTC. Protein: CASSQDRTGSYGQYF.

V and J are TRBV5-4 and TRBJ1-1, with D possibly being TRBD1 (5 bases). The CDR3 runs 16 residues. V was cut by 0 bases and J by 3 bases, with 15 bases left in between. Germline CDR1 is SGHNT and CDR2 is YYREEE (reference sequence). CDR3 in amino acids: CASSLGAGRGDTEAFF. The CDR3 nucleotides read TGTGCCAGCAGCTTGGGGGCGGGGCGAGGGGACACTGAAGCTTTCTTT.

V usage is TRBV4-1 and J usage is TRBJ2-3; 8 bases agree with TRBD2. Germline V gene lookup returns CDR1 MGHRA and CDR2 YSYEKL. V was pared by 3 bases and J by 4 bases, with 9 bases of the junction left unmatched. This CDR3 is built from 16 residues. CDR3 bases: TGCGCCAGCAGCCATCCCCCCTTAGCGGGACCAGATACGCAGTATTTT. Translation gives CASSHPPLAGPDTQYF.

DNA for the CDR3: TGTGCCATCAGTGAGTCGAGGCAGGGAGGTCCTTACACCTTC. Amino acids: CAISESRQGGPYTF. The chain recombines TRBV10-3 with TRBJ1-2, with a possible D match to TRBD1 (5 bases). Germline-derived CDR1 and CDR2 are ENHRY and SYGVKD. Trimming removed 0 bases from V and 11 bases from J, with 16 bases in between. The CDR3 totals 14 residues.

At least ten counts were recorded for this clonotype. J is TRBJ1-2 and V is TRBV10-2, with 11 bases fitting TRBD1. CDR1 is WSHSY and CDR2 is SAAADI in the germline V gene. The V gene end was trimmed by 0 bases and the J gene end by 4 bases; junction bases not matched to a gene: 1. This CDR3 comprises 15 residues. The CDR3, as DNA: TGCGCCAGCAGTGAGTCCGGGACAGGGGGCTATGGCTACACCTTC. Amino acids: CASSESGTGGYGYTF.

The chain joins TRBV27 to TRBJ2-2, with 9 nucleotides matching TRBD2. Germline values: CDR1 MNHEY, CDR2 SMNVEV (reference sequence). The CDR3 is 17 residues long. Trimming at V came to 2 bases and at J to 4 bases, leaving 8 bases not matched to a gene. The CDR3 here is CASSLTFGGGVTGELFF. The CDR3 nucleotides are TGTGCCAGCAGTTTAACTTTTGGCGGGGGGGTCACCGGGGAGCTGTTTTTT.

In its sample, this clonotype was seen a few times. The chain combines TRBV20-1 with TRBJ2-7; 10 bases map to TRBD2. V shed 3 bases and J 6 bases; nucleotides not matched to a gene: 17. There are 17 residues in the CDR3. CDR1 is DFQATT and CDR2 is SNEGSKA in the germline V gene (reference sequence). This CDR3 is CSARPLAGELSNSEQYF. CDR3 nucleotide sequence: TGCAGTGCTAGGCCCCTAGCGGGGGAGCTTAGTAACTCCGAGCAGTACTTC.

This chain links TRBV7-2 with TRBJ2-3; D might be TRBD2 (7 bases). This CDR3 comprises 15 residues. Germline CDR1 reads SGHTA; CDR2 reads FQGNSA. Trimming cost V 1 base and J 5 bases, with 13 bases left between them. The CDR3 DNA is TGTGCCAGCAGCTTAGGTTCGGGGGGCGAAGATACGCAGTATTTT. Protein sequence: CASSLGSGGEDTQYF.

The CDR3 nucleotides are TGCGCCAGCAGCCAATATAGCTCCTACGAGCAGTACTTC. Translated: CASSQYSSYEQYF. This chain uses TRBV4-1 with TRBJ2-7; D is uncertain. The CDR3 runs to 13 residues. In germline, CDR1 is MGHRA, CDR2 YSYEKL. Trimming took off 2 bases at V and 0 bases at J, with 5 bases between the two ends.

V and J are TRBV11-2 and TRBJ2-7; 11 bases map to TRBD1. Germline lookup yields CDR1 SGHAT and CDR2 FQNNGV. The J segment lost 6 bases and the V segment lost 3 bases, leaving 4 bases of the junction unmatched. There are 14 residues in the CDR3. The chain's CDR3 is CASSFGQGACEQYF. The CDR3 region has the DNA TGTGCCAGCAGCTTCGGACAGGGGGCCTGCGAGCAGTACTTC. Combining the CDR3 with reference TRBV11-2 and TRBJ2-7 gives the whole variable domain EAGVAQSPRYKIIEKRQSVAFWCNPISGHATLYWYQQILGQGPKLLIQFQNNGVVDDSQLPKDRFSAERLKGVDSTLKIQPAKLEDSAVYLCASSFGQGACEQYFGPGTRLTVT.